This passage covers 8 T cell receptor beta chains from one sample sequenced in a study of blood T cell repertoires in COVID-19. The method was immunoSEQ multiplex PCR; TCRdb's version includes in-frame clones alone and lacks a portion of them. The repertoire consists of about 280,000 clones, with around 83% occurring once and the leading ten covering 4.5% to 6%. Sequencing was performed on PBMCs or T cells enriched from blood (not recorded which). The receptors come from a man in his forties who had been exposed to COVID-19.

In its sample, this clone was seen a few times. This rearrangement joins TRBV5-8 to TRBJ1-3; D uncertain. Looked up from germline, CDR1 is SGHTS and CDR2 is YDEGEE. The germline V and J ends were trimmed by 0 bases and 7 bases, with 14 bases remaining between them. The length of the CDR3 is 15 residues. The CDR3 DNA reads TGTGCCAGCAGCTTGGGTTTCTCTGACGGGAACACCATATATTTT. It encodes CASSLGFSDGNTIYF.

This chain connects TRBV10-1 to TRBJ2-3; TRBD2 matches at 7 bases. The germline V gene has CDR1 WNHNN and CDR2 SYGVQD (reference sequence). The J segment lost 5 bases and the V segment lost 2 bases, leaving 7 bases of the junction unmatched. This CDR3 is built from 15 residues. CDR3 sequence reads: CASSEAGARGDTQYF. The CDR3 region has the DNA TGCGCCAGCAGTGAGGCGGGAGCGAGAGGAGATACGCAGTATTTT.

Worth noting for this clone: Within the sample, other DNA sequences also encode this same CDR3. The rearrangement uses TRBV3-1 (or the pseudogene TRBV3-2) and TRBJ1-2, with D possibly being TRBD1 (6 bases). The CDR3 runs to 14 residues. The germline CDR1 and CDR2 sequences are LGHDT and YNNKEL (reference sequence). V lost 3 bases and J lost 3, with 11 bases in between. CDR3 region: CASSQLTGDYGYTF. CDR3 nucleotide sequence: TGTGCCAGCAGCCAGCTGACAGGAGACTATGGCTACACCTTC.

The chain links TRBV5-8 to TRBJ2-7; no reliable D call. Germline assignment: CDR1 SGHTS and CDR2 YDEGEE. The CDR3 length is 13 residues. V was pared by 4 bases and J by 3 bases, with 11 bases between. In nucleotides, the CDR3 is TGTGCCAGCAGCCACCTGGGCCGCTACGAGCAGTACTTC. Protein sequence: CASSHLGRYEQYF.

The V gene is TRBV15, the J gene TRBJ2-1; D remains unclear. CDR3 length equals 15 residues. Per the germline V gene, CDR1 is LNHNV and CDR2 is YYDKDF (reference sequence). V lost 3 bases and J lost 0, with 9 bases in between. The CDR3 region is CATSRSSDSYNEQFF. The CDR3, as DNA: TGTGCCACCAGCAGGAGCTCTGACTCCTACAATGAGCAGTTCTTC.

The chain uses TRBV18 and TRBJ1-5; TRBD1 aligns across 7 bases. This CDR3 is built from 16 residues. Germline trimming cut 3 bases from V and 3 bases from J; bases unmatched to any gene: 8. Germline V lookup: CDR1 KGHSH, CDR2 LQKENI. CDR3 DNA: TGTGCCAGCTCACCGCAGGGGGTGGTTGACAATCAGCCCCAGCATTTT. It is translated as CASSPQGVVDNQPQHF.

The J gene is TRBJ2-7, the V gene TRBV7-6; D is perhaps TRBD2 (6 bases). The length of the CDR3 is 14 residues. CDR1 is SGHVS and CDR2 is FNYEAQ in the germline V gene. V shed 5 bases and J shed 3 bases, with 14 bases lying between them. The CDR3 spells CASSPLAGSYEQYF. The CDR3 bases are TGTGCCAGCAGCCCCCTTGCGGGAAGCTACGAGCAGTACTTC.

The J gene is TRBJ2-7, the V gene TRBV3-1 (or the pseudogene TRBV3-2); 11 bases align to TRBD2. The CDR3 has 18 residues. Germline V CDR1 and CDR2: LGHDT, YNNKEL (reference sequence). After removal of 4 bases from V and 4 bases from J, the junction contained 15 bases not matched to a gene. The CDR3 DNA follows: TGTGCCAGCAGCCTCACCCGCTCGATTAGCGGGAGGGCGTACGAGCAGTACTTC. Translated, it gives CASSLTRSISGRAYEQYF.